The 8 T cell receptor beta chains presented below share a single source sample, sequenced in a study of cytomegalovirus exposure and HLA in healthy donors. PCR used 60 Vbeta primers and 13 Jbeta primers. Measured with immunoSEQ multiplex PCR; TCRdb has only the in-frame clones, and not every one. The sample yields approximately 89,000 clones, 81% seen once. Specimen: PBMCs. These TCRs come from a human donor in good health.

This clone was seen more than once but under ten times. The rearrangement links TRBV29-1 to TRBJ2-7; a possible D gene is TRBD1 (6 bases). The CDR3 spans 15 residues. Trimming removed 1 base from V and 5 bases from J, with 18 bases in between. CDR1 and CDR2 from the germline V gene are SQVTM and ANQGSEA. The CDR3 reads CSVEGVLGHPHEQYF. The CDR3 DNA follows: TGCAGCGTTGAAGGCGTGTTGGGACACCCTCACGAGCAGTACTTC.

This clone has just a few counts. This chain connects TRBV19 to TRBJ1-1, with D possibly being TRBD1 (6 bases). V lost 0 bases and J lost 1, with 15 bases in between. This CDR3 is built from 17 residues. The germline V gene has CDR1 LNHDA and CDR2 SQIVND (reference sequence). CDR3 amino acids: CASSIDNAWGPNTEAFF. In DNA form, the CDR3 reads TGTGCCAGTAGTATAGATAATGCGTGGGGGCCGAACACTGAAGCTTTCTTT.

V is TRBV6-5 and J is TRBJ2-7; TRBD1 matches at 8 bases. This CDR3 comprises 15 residues. Germline CDR1 and CDR2: MNHEY and SVGAGI. With V trimmed by 0 bases and J by 3 bases, 4 bases remained unmatched. CDR3 DNA sequence: TGTGCCAGCAGTTACTCGTTGGACAGGGTCTACGAGCAGTACTTC. Translating gives CASSYSLDRVYEQYF.

V and J are TRBV13 and TRBJ1-1, with D possibly TRBD1 on 6 matching bases. Germline V lookup: CDR1 PRHDT, CDR2 FYEKMQ (reference sequence). Trimming shortened V by 1 base and J by 3 bases, and 9 bases separated the two germline ends. This CDR3 is 14 amino acids long. The CDR3 spells CASSLVGQYTEAFF. Written as DNA, the CDR3 is TGTGCCAGCAGCTTAGTCGGACAGTACACTGAAGCTTTCTTT. Full variable domain (missing parts from reference TRBV13 and TRBJ1-1): AAGVIQSPRHLIKEKRETATLKCYPIPRHDTVYWYQQGPGQDPQFLISFYEKMQSDKGSIPDRFSAQQFSDYHSELNMSSLELGDSALYFCASSLVGQYTEAFFGQGTRLTVV.

The V gene is TRBV27, the J gene TRBJ2-5, with 7 bases matching TRBD2. With V trimmed by 10 bases and J by 11 bases, 13 bases remained unmatched. The CDR3 is 12 amino acids. Per the germline V gene, CDR1 is MNHEY and CDR2 is SMNVEV (reference sequence). Here the CDR3 DNA reads TGTGCCACCTCCGGCGGGGGAGGCCAGCAGTACTTC. This translates into CATSGGGGQQYF.

This clone was seen more than once but under ten times. The J gene is TRBJ2-7, the V gene TRBV4-3, with 10 bases identical to TRBD2. The V gene's germline CDR1 is LGHNA and CDR2 YSLEER. The CDR3 covers 18 residues. V lost 0 bases, J lost 5 bases, and 13 bases stayed unmatched. This CDR3 reads CASSQEEIRVAGGHEQYF. The CDR3 region has the DNA TGCGCCAGCAGCCAAGAGGAAATCCGGGTAGCGGGAGGCCACGAGCAGTACTTC.

This clone was seen a single time. The chain employs TRBV30 and TRBJ2-3; the D gene is possibly TRBD1 (6 bases). This CDR3 comprises 20 residues. CDR1 and CDR2 from the germline V gene are GTSNPN and SVGIG (reference sequence). Trimming shortened V by 1 base and J by 2 bases, and 28 bases separated the two germline ends. The CDR3 DNA follows: TGTGCCTGGAGTGGGCCCCGAGGGGGTCAGGTATTTGGGGACACAGATACGCAGTATTTT. Protein sequence: CAWSGPRGGQVFGDTDTQYF.

The chain couples TRBV14 to TRBJ2-7, with 7 bases identical to TRBD1. Germline lookup yields CDR1 SGHDN and CDR2 FVKESK. V trimming: 2 bases; J trimming: 9 bases; junction bases outside the gene matches: 7. The CDR3 is 13 residues long. The CDR3 sequence is CASSQRQGITQYF. DNA for the CDR3: TGTGCCAGCAGCCAAAGACAGGGAATCACGCAGTACTTC.